This is a list of T cell receptor beta chains from one sample in a study of shared T cell receptors in the human thymus. Profiled with immunoSEQ multiplex PCR; TCRdb holds only in-frame clones, not every one. The sample has around 340,000 clones; roughly 94% are singletons. Sequencing input: thymocytes. Source of these receptors: a human donor. Both conserved end residues are trimmed from each CDR3. The D gene is left open where the match is weak.

V: TRBV5-6
D: TRBD1
J: TRBJ2-7
CDR3: ASSSDRDRYEQY

V: TRBV4-3
D: TRBD2
J: TRBJ2-1
CDR3: ASSHPSGMILNEQF

V: TRBV2
D: .
J: TRBJ2-5
CDR3: ASSDPKNQGRETQY

V: TRBV7-2
D: .
J: TRBJ2-6
CDR3: ASSPLSVSGANVLT

V: TRBV6-1
D: .
J: TRBJ2-3
CDR3: ASSVLSGGCINTQY

V: TRBV5-1
D: .
J: TRBJ2-3
CDR3: ASSLKKGRSTDTQY

V: TRBV5-4
D: TRBD2
J: TRBJ2-5
CDR3: ASSLDPGGGETQY

V: TRBV5-1
D: TRBD1
J: TRBJ1-5
CDR3: ASSLSQGDNQPQH

V: TRBV14
D: .
J: TRBJ1-1
CDR3: ASSQVAAMNTEAF

V: TRBV19
D: TRBD1
J: TRBJ1-1
CDR3: ASSPRGRGTRLLNTEAF

V: TRBV18
D: TRBD2
J: TRBJ2-1
CDR3: ASSRLAGPGDEQF

V: TRBV7-2
D: TRBD2
J: TRBJ2-1
CDR3: ASSLGGSPSYNEQF

V: TRBV13
D: TRBD1
J: TRBJ1-2
CDR3: ASKRKGAEGYT

V: TRBV4-2
D: .
J: TRBJ2-7
CDR3: ASSQDSRHEQY

V: TRBV19
D: TRBD2
J: TRBJ2-1
CDR3: ASRRTRDYSYNEQF

V: TRBV27
D: TRBD2
J: TRBJ2-1
CDR3: ASRFRSLAGEQF

V: TRBV7-8
D: .
J: TRBJ2-7
CDR3: ASSLVPESSYEQY

V: TRBV11-2
D: .
J: TRBJ2-7
CDR3: ASGYRVSGHEQY

V: TRBV28
D: .
J: TRBJ1-2
CDR3: ASSSDRTYYGYT

V: TRBV7-6
D: TRBD2
J: TRBJ2-1
CDR3: ASNAGERAEQF

V: TRBV19
D: TRBD2
J: TRBJ2-2
CDR3: ASSMGGFLAGGAGELF

V: TRBV29-1
D: .
J: TRBJ2-7
CDR3: SVERDSSYEQY

V: TRBV4-1
D: TRBD2
J: TRBJ2-7
CDR3: ASSQEDSGRGSYEQY

V: TRBV7-2
D: .
J: TRBJ2-5
CDR3: ASSLVRDLAGETQY

V: TRBV21-1
D: .
J: TRBJ2-7
CDR3: ASSKEEREACEQY

V: TRBV13
D: .
J: TRBJ1-2
CDR3: ASSATPGEYGYT

V: TRBV28
D: .
J: TRBJ1-1
CDR3: ASSPTRRFGYTEAF

V: TRBV6-7
D: .
J: TRBJ1-5
CDR3: ASSYWAKYSNQPQH

V: TRBV28
D: .
J: TRBJ1-2
CDR3: ASTGTVGGYT

V: TRBV6-5
D: .
J: TRBJ2-7
CDR3: ASSTGTLSYEQY

V: TRBV27
D: .
J: TRBJ2-7
CDR3: ASSFGRTYEQY

V: TRBV7-2
D: .
J: TRBJ1-1
CDR3: ASSLVAQGLEAF

V: TRBV6-6
D: TRBD2
J: TRBJ2-7
CDR3: ASSPGTSGLYEQY

V: TRBV2
D: .
J: TRBJ1-1
CDR3: ASSESWAWNTEAF

V: TRBV5-1
D: TRBD1
J: TRBJ1-4
CDR3: ASSARGTNEKLF

V: TRBV5-6
D: .
J: TRBJ2-2
CDR3: ASSLRRQNTGELF

V: TRBV28
D: TRBD1
J: TRBJ1-4
CDR3: ASRTGGYEKLF

V: TRBV29-1
D: .
J: TRBJ1-1
CDR3: SVAASNTEAF

V: TRBV7-8
D: .
J: TRBJ2-7
CDR3: ASSLPKATLYEQY

V: TRBV7-4
D: .
J: TRBJ2-2
CDR3: ASRVPPWNTGELF

V: TRBV5-1
D: TRBD1
J: TRBJ2-1
CDR3: ASSLWDHRGRNNNEQF

V: TRBV9
D: .
J: TRBJ2-7
CDR3: ASSPGRERPYEQY

V: TRBV28
D: .
J: TRBJ1-4
CDR3: ASGGAGPLTNEKLF

V: TRBV28
D: .
J: TRBJ2-7
CDR3: ASSLARGHEQY

V: TRBV5-6
D: TRBD1
J: TRBJ1-5
CDR3: ANSLASDDRETSNQPQH

V: TRBV30
D: TRBD1
J: TRBJ1-2
CDR3: AWKGGTGVHYGYT

V: TRBV19
D: .
J: TRBJ1-2
CDR3: ASTPRGRNEDGYT

V: TRBV10-1
D: .
J: TRBJ2-7
CDR3: ASRRGYEQY

V: TRBV19
D: TRBD1
J: TRBJ2-3
CDR3: ASSIDKGQRRADTQY

V: TRBV18
D: .
J: TRBJ2-7
CDR3: ASSPPVSRETFYEQY

V: TRBV6-1
D: .
J: TRBJ2-7
CDR3: ASSFPPERGAEQY

V: TRBV28
D: .
J: TRBJ2-7
CDR3: ASTRTAGSPYEQY

V: TRBV4-3
D: TRBD1
J: TRBJ1-4
CDR3: ASSQEAQGGEKLF

V: TRBV6-6
D: TRBD1
J: TRBJ1-2
CDR3: ASRSHGTAYGYT

V: TRBV12-5
D: .
J: TRBJ2-4
CDR3: ASAVAKNIQY

V: TRBV6-5
D: .
J: TRBJ1-4
CDR3: ASSSSPGRGNEKLF

V: TRBV18
D: .
J: TRBJ1-1
CDR3: ASSPRGILGDTEAF